Below, one T cell receptor beta chain is given with its context. Per the study methods: Reference gene primer amplification in the assay estimated nucleated cell counts. Assay: immunoSEQ multiplex PCR; the TCRdb copy retains only in-frame clones and omits some. Clone size and the V and J calls come from that table; the DNA yielded D and trimming. Of 200,000 to 300,000 clones listed, about 79% are singletons. The record originates from a study of blood T cell repertoires in COVID-19. Looking at the study overall: Samples of COVID-19 (acute and convalescent) were obtained from the United States, Italy and Spain. PBMCs, B-cell-depleted T cells, or T cells were the source of the cDNA or gDNA that made up the material.

Germline CDR1 and CDR2: SNHLY and FYNNEI. The CDR3 is 15 amino acids. Trimming stripped 3 bases from V and 5 bases from J, with 11 bases between. J is TRBJ1-6 and V is TRBV2; no firm D call. The receptor was isolated from a woman of 80 years or more with acute or convalescent COVID-19. The sequencing input was peripheral blood. The CDR3 spells CASSERGRDNSPLHF. The CDR3 DNA reads TGTGCCAGCAGTGAGCGGGGTCGGGATAATTCACCCCTCCACTTT. The full variable domain, with the rest looked up from reference TRBV2 and TRBJ1-6, is EPEVTQTPSHQVTQMGQEVILRCVPISNHLYFYWYRQILGQKVEFLVSFYNNEISEKSEIFDDQFSVERPDGSNFTLKIRSTKLEDSAMYFCASSERGRDNSPLHFGNGTRLTVT.